This passage covers 20 T cell receptor beta chains from one sample sequenced in a study of blood T cell repertoires in COVID-19. Using immunoSEQ multiplex PCR, the repertoire was profiled, and TCRdb retains in-frame clones only, with some absent. The table has 160,000 or so clones, more than 75% seen once. Sequences were obtained from PBMCs or T cells enriched from blood (not recorded which). These receptors came from a human donor with acute COVID-19. The donor label of this sample is uncertain.

The chain employs TRBV5-4 and TRBJ1-2; TRBD1 aligns across 9 bases. From germline, CDR1 is SGHNT and CDR2 YYREEE (reference sequence). The CDR3 has 15 residues. Trimming took 4 bases from V and 6 from J; bases not matched to a gene: 10. CDR3 region: CASSLADRGSHGYTF. The CDR3 nucleotides are TGTGCCAGCAGCCTGGCGGACAGGGGAAGTCATGGCTACACCTTC.

V usage is TRBV19 and J usage is TRBJ1-1; possibly TRBD1 for D (6 bases). Trimming removed 4 bases from V and 5 bases from J, with 17 bases in between. Germline assignment: CDR1 LNHDA and CDR2 SQIVND (reference sequence). The CDR3 contains 15 residues. The CDR3 sequence: CASSKGGRPFTEAFF. The CDR3 nucleotides are TGTGCCAGTAGTAAGGGGGGGCGACCCTTTACTGAAGCTTTCTTT.

The rearrangement links TRBV9 to TRBJ2-3; TRBD2 aligns across 10 bases. V was pared by 3 bases and J by 5 bases, with 6 bases of the junction left unmatched. The CDR3 sequence is 15 residues long. CDR1 and CDR2 (germline): SGDLS, YYNGEE. The CDR3 spells CASSESGGAGDTQYF. The CDR3 region has the DNA TGTGCCAGCAGCGAGAGCGGGGGGGCAGGAGATACGCAGTATTTT. Combining the CDR3 with reference TRBV9 and TRBJ2-3 gives the whole variable domain DSGVTQTPKHLITATGQRVTLRCSPRSGDLSVYWYQQSLDQGLQFLIQYYNGEERAKGNILERFSAQQFPDLHSELNLSSLELGDSALYFCASSESGGAGDTQYFGPGTRLTVL.

This chain links TRBV5-6 with TRBJ2-1, with 13 bases lining up with TRBD2. CDR1 and CDR2 (germline): SGHDT, YYEEEE. With 5 bases clipped from V and 2 bases from J, the junction kept 7 bases outside the gene matches. CDR3 length: 17 amino acids. This CDR3 reads CASRQLAGGPTYNEQFF. CDR3 DNA: TGTGCCAGCAGGCAACTAGCGGGGGGGCCTACCTACAATGAGCAGTTCTTC. The whole variable domain, filled in from reference TRBV5-6 and TRBJ2-1, reads DAGVTQSPTHLIKTRGQQVTLRCSPKSGHDTVSWYQQALGQGPQFIFQYYEEEERQRGNFPDRFSGHQFPNYSSELNVNALLLGDSALYLCASRQLAGGPTYNEQFFGPGTRLTVL.

This sequence joins TRBV3-1 (or the pseudogene TRBV3-2) and TRBJ2-5, with TRBD2 matching over 9 bases. Germline lookup yields CDR1 LGHDT and CDR2 YNNKEL (reference sequence). The CDR3 spans 16 residues. V was pared by 4 bases and J by 5 bases, with 11 bases of the junction left unmatched. The CDR3 spells CASSPGVLAGDETQYF. The CDR3 nucleotides are TGTGCCAGCAGCCCAGGAGTACTAGCGGGCGATGAGACCCAGTACTTC.

The chain couples TRBV7-6 to TRBJ2-1; 10 bases map to TRBD2. In germline, CDR1 is SGHVS, CDR2 FNYEAQ. This CDR3 has 16 amino acids. J gave up 7 bases and V 0 bases, and 6 bases lay outside the gene matches. Written as DNA, the CDR3 is TGTGCCAGCAGCTTAGCGCAAAGCGGGGGGGTTAATGAGCAGTTCTTC. It encodes CASSLAQSGGVNEQFF.

This clone showed up just once. The rearrangement uses TRBV5-5 and TRBJ2-7; tentative D call: TRBD2 (7 bases). CDR1 and CDR2 (germline): SGHKS, YYEKEE (reference sequence). The CDR3 consists of 13 residues. V was clipped by 0 bases and J by 12 bases, with 16 bases between them. In DNA form, the CDR3 reads TGTGCCAGCAGCTTGGAGTGGGGGGGCGCGGTGTACTTC. Its protein is CASSLEWGGAVYF.

A remark on this clone: Other DNA variants within this sample encode the same CDR3. This rearrangement joins TRBV5-1 to TRBJ2-5, with D unresolved. Germline-derived CDR1 and CDR2 are SGHRS and YFSETQ. V was pared by 1 base and J by 4 bases, with 5 bases between. This CDR3 spans 12 amino acids. DNA of the CDR3: TGCGCCAGCAGCTTGACGGGAGAGACCCAGTACTTC. Translated: CASSLTGETQYF.

This chain links TRBV6-2 or TRBV6-3 with TRBJ2-3, with 8 bases lining up with TRBD2. Losses at the gene ends were 7 bases for V and 3 bases for J; bases not matched to a gene: 9. Germline loops: CDR1 MNHEY, CDR2 SVGEGT. The CDR3 has 15 residues. The CDR3 DNA sequence: TGTGCCAGCACCCCCCGGGGGGGCGGGACAGATACGCAGTATTTT. Protein: CASTPRGGGTDTQYF.

The rearrangement joins TRBV25-1 to TRBJ2-7, with D maybe TRBD1 (6 bases). Per the germline V gene, CDR1 is MGHDK and CDR2 is SYGVNS. The germline V and J ends were trimmed by 3 bases and 6 bases, with 12 bases remaining between them. CDR3 length: 13 residues. CDR3 residues: CASSEVGDTEQYF. CDR3 sequence (DNA): TGTGCCAGCAGTGAGGTAGGGGACACCGAGCAGTACTTC.

The chain couples TRBV4-3 to TRBJ1-2; TRBD1 aligns across 7 bases. The CDR3 is 16 amino acids. With 0 bases clipped from V and 4 bases from J, the junction kept 8 bases outside the gene matches. The germline CDR1 and CDR2 sequences are LGHNA and YSLEER. The CDR3 region has the DNA TGCGCCAGCAGCCAAGATAAGTGGTCAGGGGGCTATGGCTACACCTTC. Translating it yields CASSQDKWSGGYGYTF.

The rearrangement links TRBV7-2 to TRBJ2-3, with D perhaps matching TRBD1 (5 bases). The germline CDR1 and CDR2 sequences are SGHTA and FQGNSA. The CDR3 runs 14 residues. V lost 4 bases and J 6 bases, leaving 14 bases between the germline ends. The DNA for the CDR3 is TGTGCCAGCAGCTGGTCGCAGGGTGGGGATACGCAGTATTTT. Its protein product is CASSWSQGGDTQYF.

The V and J genes are TRBV23-1 and TRBJ2-7, with TRBD1 identical over 10 bases. TRBV23-1 falls under the ORF class, with uncertain function. The length of the CDR3 is 15 residues. J gave up 5 bases and V 3 bases, and 7 bases lay outside the gene matches. The DNA of the CDR3 is TGCGCCAGCAGTCACTCCGGGACAGGGGCCCACGAGCAGTACTTC. Residues: CASSHSGTGAHEQYF.

This clone appeared once. This chain connects TRBV6-1 to TRBJ2-1, with 13 bases fitting TRBD2. This CDR3 has 20 residues. Trimming cost V 4 bases and J 4 bases; bases outside gene matches: 16. Germline CDR1 is MNHNS and CDR2 is SASEGT. The CDR3 here is CASSGREGWTSGGRYNEQFF. Here the CDR3 DNA reads TGTGCCAGCAGTGGAAGAGAGGGATGGACTAGCGGGGGCCGTTACAATGAGCAGTTCTTC.

This chain uses TRBV5-1 with TRBJ1-4; D remains unclear. Trimming stripped 2 bases from V and 3 bases from J, with 8 bases between. Germline assignment: CDR1 SGHRS and CDR2 YFSETQ. The CDR3 contains 14 residues. CDR3: CASSFTAPNEKLFF. Written as DNA, the CDR3 is TGCGCCAGCAGCTTTACAGCCCCTAATGAAAAACTGTTTTTT.

The V call is TRBV29-1, the J call TRBJ1-2; 7 nucleotides align to TRBD1. The CDR3 loop spans 11 amino acids. V was pared by 6 bases and J by 6 bases, with 4 bases of the junction left unmatched. Germline V gene data show CDR1 as SQVTM and CDR2 as ANQGSEA. This CDR3 is CSVRQGNGYTF. CDR3 DNA sequence: TGCAGCGTCAGACAGGGAAATGGCTACACCTTC.

The chain uses TRBV18 and TRBJ1-2; D perhaps matches TRBD1 (6 bases). Per germline, CDR1 KGHSH and CDR2 LQKENI. This CDR3 is built from 18 residues. Trimming stripped 2 bases from V and 2 bases from J, with 21 bases between. The CDR3 protein is CASSPEGVRGFANYGYTF. CDR3 bases: TGTGCCAGCTCACCAGAGGGGGTTCGAGGGTTCGCAAACTATGGCTACACCTTC. The complete variable domain, with remaining parts taken from reference TRBV18 and TRBJ1-2, reads NAGVMQNPRHLVRRRGQEARLRCSPMKGHSHVYWYRQLPEEGLKFMVYLQKENIIDESGMPKERFSAEFPKEGPSILRIQQVVRGDSAAYFCASSPEGVRGFANYGYTFGSGTRLTVV.

This clone was seen once. The chain couples TRBV29-1 to TRBJ2-7, with 7 bases identical to TRBD1. This CDR3 is built from 12 residues. V was clipped by 5 bases and J by 2 bases; unmatched bases: 3. Germline V gene sequence: CDR1 SQVTM, CDR2 ANQGSEA. Here the CDR3 reads CSVRGQAYEQYF. Written as DNA, the CDR3 is TGCAGCGTTAGAGGACAGGCCTACGAGCAGTACTTC.

The chain carries TRBV29-1 and TRBJ1-4, with TRBD1 matching over 8 bases. The junction had 3 bases not matched to a gene; V was cut back by 1 base and J by 8 bases. The CDR3 is 13 residues long. The germline gives CDR1 SQVTM, CDR2 ANQGSEA. CDR3 amino acids: CSVEGTGNEKLFF. The CDR3, as DNA: TGCAGCGTTGAAGGGACAGGGAACGAAAAACTGTTTTTT. The full variable domain, rest sourced from reference TRBV29-1 and TRBJ1-4, is SAVISQKPSRDICQRGTSLTIQCQVDSQVTMMFWYRQQPGQSLTLIATANQGSEATYESGFVIDKFPISRPNLTFSTLTVSNMSPEDSSIYLCSVEGTGNEKLFFGSGTQLSVL.

The CDR3 is CASIQDSLNEQFF. CDR3 sequence (DNA): TGTGCCAGCATCCAGGACAGCCTCAATGAGCAGTTCTTC. This chain uses TRBV2 with TRBJ2-1, with a possible D match to TRBD1 (6 bases). V lost 7 bases and J lost 6, with 13 bases in between. CDR3 length: 13 residues. CDR1 is SNHLY and CDR2 is FYNNEI in the germline V gene.